What follows are 26 T cell receptor beta chains derived from one specimen sequenced in a study of beta chain features in type 1 diabetes. What was sequenced were expressed TCRB transcripts, since all of the isolated RNA had been reverse transcribed. Using immunoSEQ multiplex PCR, the repertoire was profiled, and TCRdb retains in-frame clones only, with some absent. Altogether roughly 350,000 clones are present, 9.5% to 12% being singletons, with the ten largest covering 0.015%. Specimen: naive CD4+ T cells from blood. The receptors derive from a woman aged 30 to 39 in good health.

This clone came up a few times. The chain joins TRBV6-1 to TRBJ2-1, with TRBD1 as a possible D gene (5 bases). The CDR3 runs 15 residues. Between the trimmed V and J ends, which lost 0 bases and 6 bases, there was a span of 12 bases. Germline assignment: CDR1 MNHNS and CDR2 SASEGT. The CDR3 bases are TGTGCCAGCAGTGAAGCCGGCTTAAGGGGCAATGAGCAGTTCTTC. Translation gives CASSEAGLRGNEQFF.

This clone has more than one count but fewer than ten. This chain uses TRBV7-3 with TRBJ2-6, with D possibly matching TRBD1 (6 bases). There are 15 residues in the CDR3. The V and J ends lost 5 bases and 2 bases respectively, with 10 bases between them. Germline V gives CDR1 SGHTA, CDR2 FQGTGA. CDR3 nucleotides: TGTGCCAGCAGCCAACAGGGCCCTGGGGCCAACGTCCTGACTTTC. This codes for CASSQQGPGANVLTF.

The rearrangement uses TRBV14 and TRBJ2-7; TRBD2 aligns across 15 bases. This CDR3 comprises 16 residues. Germline assignment: CDR1 SGHDN and CDR2 FVKESK. The ends lost 3 bases at V and 0 bases at J; junction bases unmatched: 0. In DNA, the CDR3 is TGTGCCAGCAGCCAGGGACTAGCGGGAGGCTCCTACGAGCAGTACTTC. Its protein product is CASSQGLAGGSYEQYF.

The rearrangement joins TRBV6-5 to TRBJ2-1; maybe TRBD2 (7 bases). The CDR3 totals 14 residues. Germline CDR1 MNHEY, CDR2 SVGAGI. Trimming took off 2 bases at V and 5 bases at J, with 10 bases between the two ends. CDR3 in DNA: TGTGCCAGCAGTTACAGGGGGACTAACAATGAGCAGTTCTTC. This encodes CASSYRGTNNEQFF.

J is TRBJ1-2 and V is TRBV11-2; TRBD1 is a possible D gene (5 bases). The CDR3 consists of 15 residues. Germline CDR1 reads SGHAT; CDR2 reads FQNNGV. The ends were cut back, 1 base at V and 4 bases at J, with 13 bases in the middle. In nucleotides, the CDR3 is TGTGCCAGCAGCTTAGCACCAGGGTCGGGCTATGGCTACACCTTC. It specifies CASSLAPGSGYGYTF.

This clone has a handful of counts. The gene calls are TRBV30 and TRBJ1-5; the match to TRBD1 covers 9 bases. Germline V gives CDR1 GTSNPN, CDR2 SVGIG (reference sequence). The trim removed 1 base at V and 6 bases at J, leaving 10 bases unmatched. The CDR3 loop spans 16 amino acids. CDR3 bases: TGTGCCTGGAGTGCGTCCCGGGACAGGGTAGGTCAGCCCCAGCATTTT. This encodes CAWSASRDRVGQPQHF.

This clone was detected only a few times. This specimen includes other DNA sequences encoding the same CDR3. J is TRBJ2-5 and V is TRBV7-9, with 15 bases matching TRBD2. The V gene's germline CDR1 is SEHNR and CDR2 FQNEAQ (reference sequence). The junction had 2 bases not matched to a gene; V was cut back by 5 bases and J by 1 base. This CDR3 has 16 amino acids. CDR3 nucleotides: TGTGCCAGCAGCCCGGGACTAGCGGGAGGCCAAGAGACCCAGTACTTC. It encodes CASSPGLAGGQETQYF. The full variable domain, its missing parts supplied by reference TRBV7-9 and TRBJ2-5, is DTGVSQNPRHKITKRGQNVTFRCDPISEHNRLYWYRQTLGQGPEFLTYFQNEAQLEKSRLLSDRFSAERPKGSFSTLEIQRTEQGDSAMYLCASSPGLAGGQETQYFGPGTRLLVL.

The rearrangement uses TRBV7-2 and TRBJ1-1; tentatively, D is TRBD1 (5 bases). Trimming shortened V by 0 bases and J by 5 bases, and 13 bases separated the two germline ends. Germline V gene lookup returns CDR1 SGHTA and CDR2 FQGNSA. The CDR3 runs to 15 residues. CDR3 DNA sequence: TGTGCCAGCAGCTTAGCCCCCGGGGGTGGGACTGAAGCTTTCTTT. Protein: CASSLAPGGGTEAFF.

This CDR3 is CASSFSPGLPSEQYF. Written as DNA, the CDR3 is TGTGCCAGCAGCTTTAGTCCGGGACTACCTTCCGAGCAGTACTTC. V and J are TRBV7-3 and TRBJ2-7, with 7 bases fitting TRBD2. The CDR3 runs 15 residues. CDR1 and CDR2 from the germline V gene are SGHTA and FQGTGA. The junction had 11 bases not matched to a gene; V was cut back by 3 bases and J by 6 bases. Supplemented by reference TRBV7-3 and TRBJ2-7, the full variable domain reads GAGVSQTPSNKVTEKGKYVELRCDPISGHTALYWYRQSLGQGPEFLIYFQGTGAADDSGLPNDRFFAVRPEGSVSTLKIQRTERGDSAVYLCASSFSPGLPSEQYFGPGTRLTVT.

This clone was counted a few times. The DNA is left out, because the CDR3 cannot be placed on it with certainty; the CDR3 is given as TCRdb lists it. The gene calls are TRBV28 and TRBJ1-5. The V gene's germline CDR1 is MDHEN and CDR2 SYDVKM. 16 amino acids form the CDR3, both terminal residues included. The CDR3 loop is CASSLWGEVISAPAFF.

This clone was detected only a few times. V gene TRBV6-6 combines with J gene TRBJ2-5; 11 bases fit TRBD2. The germline CDR1 and CDR2 sequences are MNHNY and SVGAGI (reference sequence). J was trimmed by 4 bases and V by 4 bases; bases with no gene match: 8. CDR3 size: 16 residues. CDR3 nucleotides: TGTGCCAGCAGTTCGTCTGGACTAGCGGGCCCAGAGACCCAGTACTTC. Its protein is CASSSSGLAGPETQYF.

This clone was found a few times. This chain links TRBV7-2 with TRBJ2-1; TRBD2 matches at 15 bases. The CDR3 contains 16 residues. V shed 5 bases, J shed 9 bases, and the junction held 8 bases outside the gene matches. CDR1 is SGHTA and CDR2 is FQGNSA in the germline V gene. CDR3 sequence reads: CASSAGLAGGRAEQFF. The CDR3 nucleotides are TGTGCCAGCAGCGCCGGACTAGCGGGAGGGCGGGCTGAGCAGTTCTTC.

The rearrangement links TRBV14 to TRBJ2-3; D not resolved. Germline values: CDR1 SGHDN, CDR2 FVKESK. CDR3 length: 14 amino acids. V was trimmed by 3 bases and J by 6 bases, leaving 13 bases between them. The CDR3 loop is CASSQALDGDTQYF. CDR3 nucleotide sequence: TGTGCCAGCAGCCAGGCTCTAGATGGGGATACGCAGTATTTT.

Here the CDR3 reads CASSPASGRVDEQFF. The CDR3 nucleotides are TGTGCCAGCAGCCCAGCTAGCGGGAGAGTAGATGAGCAGTTCTTC. The V call is TRBV7-3, the J call TRBJ2-1; TRBD2 matches at 10 bases. There are 15 residues in the CDR3. Per the germline V gene, CDR1 is SGHTA and CDR2 is FQGTGA. The V and J ends lost 5 bases and 8 bases, in that order; junction bases with no gene match: 9.

The chain uses TRBV4-1 and TRBJ2-7; 7 bases are a match to TRBD2. Germline loops: CDR1 MGHRA, CDR2 YSYEKL. The CDR3 sequence is 17 residues long. V lost 1 base and J lost 4; bases outside the gene matches: 13. CDR3 DNA: TGCGCCAGCAGCCAAGGTCTCGGCGGGAGATTAAGGTACGAGCAGTACTTC. Protein sequence: CASSQGLGGRLRYEQYF.

The CDR3 DNA reads TGTGCCAGCAGTACACGACGGGGGTCAGCGGAGACCCAGTACTTC. As protein: CASSTRRGSAETQYF. This chain links TRBV28 with TRBJ2-5; a possible D gene is TRBD2 (6 bases). The CDR3 is made up of 15 amino acids. The germline CDR1 and CDR2 sequences are MDHEN and SYDVKM. The V end lost 5 bases, the J end lost 5 bases, and 18 bases lay between the germline ends.

This chain joins TRBV19 and TRBJ2-2; 8 bases fit TRBD2. Trimming removed 9 bases from V and 9 bases from J; junction bases left unmatched: 9. The CDR3 is 13 amino acids. The germline V gene has CDR1 LNHDA and CDR2 SQIVND (reference sequence). The CDR3 region is CASQNSGRRELFF. The CDR3 DNA reads as TGTGCCAGCCAGAACAGCGGGAGAAGGGAGCTGTTTTTT.

This clone was detected ten times or more. The chain employs TRBV29-1 and TRBJ2-1; 9 nucleotides line up with TRBD2. The ends lost 3 bases at V and 9 bases at J; junction bases unmatched: 9. Germline CDR1 SQVTM, CDR2 ANQGSEA. CDR3 length: 14 amino acids. The chain's CDR3 is CSVDIGLAMSEQFF. The CDR3 DNA reads TGCAGCGTTGATATTGGACTAGCGATGAGTGAGCAGTTCTTC.

This rearrangement joins TRBV30 to TRBJ1-5, with TRBD1 as a possible D gene (6 bases). CDR3 length equals 15 residues. CDR1 is GTSNPN, CDR2 SVGIG, per germline (reference sequence). V shed 0 bases and J shed 0 bases, with 9 bases lying between them. The CDR3 nucleotides read TGTGCCTGGAGTGTCGGGACACTTAGCAATCAGCCCCAGCATTTT. Protein sequence: CAWSVGTLSNQPQHF.

The rearrangement joins TRBV28 to TRBJ1-1, with 8 bases matching TRBD1. The ends lost 5 bases at V and 1 base at J; junction bases unmatched: 6. From germline, CDR1 is MDHEN and CDR2 SYDVKM. The CDR3 is 15 amino acids. CDR3 in amino acids: CASSPGQGWNTEAFF. In DNA, the CDR3 is TGTGCCAGCAGTCCAGGACAGGGCTGGAACACTGAAGCTTTCTTT.

The rearrangement links TRBV5-1 to TRBJ2-7; 10 positions match TRBD2. Unmatched junction bases numbered 6, after V lost 4 bases and J lost 2 bases. Germline V lookup: CDR1 SGHRS, CDR2 YFSETQ. This CDR3 has 15 residues. The CDR3 protein is CASSRGTSDTYEQYF. CDR3 nucleotides: TGCGCCAGCAGCCGGGGGACTAGCGACACCTACGAGCAGTACTTC.

As to this clone: The same CDR3 also results from other DNA sequences found in this sample. The DNA of the CDR3 is TGTGCCAGTAGTCCACAGGGCTACGAGCAGTACTTC. It codes for CASSPQGYEQYF. This chain uses TRBV19 with TRBJ2-7, with D maybe TRBD1 (6 bases). Deletions cut 5 bases from V and 3 bases from J, with 8 bases between. In germline, CDR1 is LNHDA, CDR2 SQIVND (reference sequence). The CDR3 has 12 residues.

The rearrangement uses TRBV5-1 and TRBJ1-4; 7 bases match TRBD1. Trimming removed 0 bases from V and 5 bases from J; junction bases left unmatched: 10. This CDR3 region has 17 residues. CDR1 and CDR2 from the germline V gene are SGHRS and YFSETQ. This CDR3 is CASSLEPLRDRNEKLFF. DNA of the CDR3: TGCGCCAGCAGCTTGGAACCTCTGAGGGACAGAAATGAAAAACTGTTTTTT.

The chain couples TRBV7-2 to TRBJ2-5; 8 bases match TRBD1. V shed 5 bases and J 5 bases; nucleotides not matched to a gene: 4. From germline, CDR1 is SGHTA and CDR2 FQGNSA. The CDR3 consists of 13 residues. In DNA form, the CDR3 reads TGTGCCAGCAGCGGTGACAGGGGCGAGACCCAGTACTTC. This encodes CASSGDRGETQYF.

The V gene is TRBV2, the J gene TRBJ2-1; a possible D gene is TRBD1 (5 bases). V lost 6 bases, J lost 9 bases, and 15 bases lay in between. CDR3 length equals 13 residues. In germline, CDR1 is SNHLY, CDR2 FYNNEI. CDR3 nucleotide sequence: TGTGCCAGCAGCCTCCCAGGGATAGGTGAGCAGTTCTTC. It is translated as CASSLPGIGEQFF.

In this sample, this clone turned up a few times. CDR3 in amino acids: CASSLIAGLRSYEQYF. The CDR3 DNA sequence: TGTGCCAGCAGCTTAATTGCAGGGCTCCGTTCCTACGAGCAGTACTTC. The rearrangement joins TRBV13 to TRBJ2-7; D is possibly TRBD1 (5 bases). Trimming removed 2 bases at V and 1 base at J, with 15 bases between. The CDR3 spans 16 residues. Germline-derived CDR1 and CDR2 are PRHDT and FYEKMQ (reference sequence).